This TCR beta chain was retrieved from a study of T cell responses to AZD1222 COVID-19 vaccine (dated by TCRdb to about 2021). In the study overall: AZD1222 recipients given second doses at about 4 weeks or at about 12 weeks were pooled, since spike-specific TCR depth and breadth were not found to differ between the two schedules. A total of around 240 trial participants underwent TCR sequencing, of whom about 200 had received two doses of AZD1222 and 26 had received two doses of the MenACWY control vaccine. Enrollment into the trials was organized by age into subgroups of 18-55, 56-69 and 70-plus years, and those subgroups contained roughly 150, 30 and 60 TCR-sequenced participants, respectively.

The investigation overall reported the following: Only a handful of AZD1222 recipients were SARS-CoV-2 seropositive at baseline, limiting conclusions about previously exposed vaccinees. A significant rise in spike-specific TCR breadth and depth was observed after two AZD1222 doses relative to day 0 and relative to MenACWY recipients. Because no samples from the day 14 peak response were available, repertoires could be characterized only after the peak T cell response. Participants were mostly white British and included more females than males, and it was suggested by the authors that clonal diversity may have been underestimated. Reportedly, close to half of the unique spike-specific TCRs recognized epitopes lying outside the regions that are mutated in the B.1.351 and B.1.1.7 variants. The 56-69-year group was small, and its depth increase did not reach significance, likely because of low power. Vaccine-associated CD4 TCRs spanned the whole spike protein, with dominant responses in regions 160-218 and 743-854.

Concerning this clone: Its antigen target is currently unknown. Within one base of it there is no much larger clone, and no base qualities were kept.

The CDR3 regions of human TCRbeta chains were subjected to immunosequencing. For the original study's pipeline: Repertoire TCRs were matched against a reference library of SARS-CoV-2-specific TCRs generated with the MIRA antigen-specificity platform. Breadth was defined as the fraction of unique TCRs that were SARS-CoV-2-associated. Depth was defined as the fraction of total T cells that were SARS-CoV-2-associated. Each spike-specific TCR was assigned to its reactive spike region and to a CD4 or CD8 class using the MIRA data. Log10-transformed breadth and depth values were compared by one-way ANOVA with Sidak's multiple comparisons tests. Held by TCRdb, this immuneACCESS table contains in-frame sequences only and omits some clones. Under half of the omission traces to an unresolved V gene where checked; the cause of the rest is unknown. D and trimming come from the DNA, and the V and J calls and clone size come from that table. This sample gives 100,000 to 150,000 clones in total; about 90% of them show up just once. The ten largest clones take up about 8.3% of the sample.

This specimen's time point label, per the study, means: baseline before first vaccination. Vaccinee samples came from UK trials COV001 and COV002, including a single-blind randomized controlled phase 2/3 trial of AZD1222 (ChAdOx1 nCoV-19) in healthy adults. Trial participant PBMC samples were collected at day 0 and day 28 after the second dose for TCRbeta chain sequencing. V was cut back by 8 bases and J by 6 bases, leaving a gap of 13 bases between them. Via the germline V gene (reference sequence), CDR1 is WNHNN and CDR2 SYGVQD. CDR3 length: 13 amino acids, cysteine to phenylalanine. Only the CDR3 region is kept as DNA, spanning 39 bases read in frame from base 1.

The source of this sequence is an adult in good health. This specimen was peripheral blood, taken on day 0 of AZD1222 vaccination. The chain couples TRBV10-1 to TRBJ2-2, with no D gene named confidently. The DNA sequence follows: TGCGCCAGCGGTGGTCAGAATTCCGGGGAGCTGTTTTTT. Its protein reads: CASGGQNSGELFF.